This T cell receptor (beta chain) stems from a study of T-cell reconstitution after alpha-beta-depleted transplantation in children. Preparing the TCRbeta library involved the use of unique molecular identifiers. TCRdb re-called the PCR reads with MiXCR, one entry per CDR3 protein. This sample carries some 200,000 distinct CDR3 sequences, roughly 8.1% of them seen once, and the ten largest clones take less than 40%. The V and J ends lost 0 bases and 1 base respectively, with 9 bases between them. The CDR3 consists of 14 residues. CDR1 and CDR2 (germline): DFQATT, SNEGSKA (reference sequence). With regard to this clonotype: Its antigen is still unknown.

Study-wide results and limits: For some patients, TCRbeta diversity was high at day 60 because of recipient T cells and thymic progenitors that survived. Alpha-beta T cells about two months after transplant reportedly derived from several hundred expanded graft clones. One year post-transplant, T-cell counts and diversity were largely derived from T cells produced anew.

This chain uses TRBV20-1 with TRBJ2-5; either TRBD1 or TRBD2 may supply D (5 bases each). This TCR came from a male patient between 2 and 10 years old who had a stem cell transplant for acute myeloid leukemia, so the T cells may come from the graft donor. The sequences come from PBMCs, mostly from graft donor cells, collected 360 days after TCRalphabeta/CD19-depleted stem cell transplant. CDR3 protein: CSARDIGGQETQYF. CDR3 sequence (DNA): TGCAGTGCTAGAGATATTGGGGGCCAAGAGACCCAGTACTTC.